The 6 T cell receptor beta chains below all came from one sample that was sequenced in a study of blood T cell repertoires in COVID-19. The repertoire was sequenced with immunoSEQ multiplex PCR; TCRdb's copy has only in-frame clones and lacks some. The table records 54,000 or so clones, 70% to 85% of them present only once. Sequenced: peripheral blood. The origin of the receptors is an elderly man with COVID-19, enrolled during active disease.

This chain connects TRBV5-6 to TRBJ1-6; 7 positions match TRBD1. This CDR3 region has 16 residues. V was pared by 4 bases and J by 4 bases, with 8 bases of the junction left unmatched. The germline CDR1 and CDR2 sequences are SGHDT and YYEEEE. CDR3 protein: CASSPRDRGYNSPLHF. The CDR3 nucleotides are TGTGCCAGCAGCCCCCGGGACAGAGGATATAATTCACCCCTCCACTTT.

The genes are TRBV5-1 and TRBJ1-1; weak D call: TRBD1 (6 bases). The germline V gene encodes CDR1 SGHRS and CDR2 YFSETQ. Trimming removed 3 bases at V and 1 base at J, with 25 bases between. The CDR3 is 19 amino acids. The CDR3 DNA follows: TGCGCCAGCAGCTCACGCCCCTCAGCATCACAGGGAACGAACACTGAAGCTTTCTTT. Its protein is CASSSRPSASQGTNTEAFF.

The V and J genes are TRBV5-1 and TRBJ2-3; TRBD2 aligns across 13 bases. CDR3 size: 16 residues. The J segment lost 3 bases and the V segment lost 2 bases, leaving 3 bases of the junction unmatched. Germline lookup yields CDR1 SGHRS and CDR2 YFSETQ. CDR3 DNA: TGCGCCAGCAGCTTCCTACTAGCGGGAGGGACAGATACGCAGTATTTT. Its translation is CASSFLLAGGTDTQYF.

The CDR3 reads CASNPTGKTEAFF. The CDR3 coding sequence is TGTGCCAGCAACCCTACAGGGAAGACTGAAGCTTTCTTT. The chain uses TRBV27 and TRBJ1-1; TRBD1 is a possible D gene (6 bases). Germline CDR1 is MNHEY and CDR2 is SMNVEV (reference sequence). The CDR3 covers 13 residues. Trimming took 7 bases from V and 5 from J, leaving 14 bases between them.

The V and J genes are TRBV4-3 and TRBJ2-5; D is perhaps TRBD1 (7 bases). Deletions cut 1 base from V and 1 base from J, with 19 bases between. This CDR3 spans 18 amino acids. Germline CDR1 and CDR2: LGHNA and YSLEER. The CDR3 spells CASSQVFGGGLTQETQYF. The CDR3 DNA reads TGCGCCAGCAGCCAAGTGTTCGGAGGGGGCCTTACCCAAGAGACCCAGTACTTC.

A single count supports this clone. The chain has TRBV27 and TRBJ2-2; D perhaps matches TRBD1 (6 bases). The CDR3 is 15 residues long. V lost 5 bases and J 6 bases, leaving 16 bases between the germline ends. Germline assignment: CDR1 MNHEY and CDR2 SMNVEV (reference sequence). The CDR3 loop is CASSPTPQGSGELFF. CDR3 DNA: TGTGCCAGCAGTCCAACACCCCAGGGGTCCGGGGAGCTGTTTTTT.